The present T cell receptor beta chain was sequenced within a study of spatial heterogeneity in lung cancer. One entry per CDR3 protein results from TCRdb running MiXCR on the 5' RACE reads. The table lists fewer than 150,000 distinct CDR3 sequences, 10% to 14% of them singletons, with 20% to 30% in the top ten. This clonotype was detected a few times. Germline V gives CDR1 GTSNPN, CDR2 SVGIG (reference sequence). Trimming left V 3 bases short and J 3 bases short, with 9 bases between. This CDR3 is 13 amino acids long. Time point defined: blood at routine non-recurrence follow-up after resection. The sample was PBMCs, taken at follow-up. The receptor comes from a female donor with early-stage non-small cell lung cancer. The rearrangement joins TRBV30 to TRBJ2-1; D not certain. The CDR3 sequence is CAWSREIYNEQFF. CDR3 sequence (DNA): TGTGCCTGGAGCCGTGAGATCTACAATGAGCAGTTCTTC. Supplemented by reference TRBV30 and TRBJ2-1, the full variable domain reads SQTIHQWPATLVQPVGSPLSLECTVEGTSNPNLYWYRQAAGRGLQLLFYSVGIGQISSEVPQNLSASRPQDRQFILSSKKLLLSDSGFYLCAWSREIYNEQFFGPGTRLTVL.